Below, one TCR beta chain is given with its context. Its antigen is undetermined. The sample is drawn from a study of graft-versus-host responses after intestinal transplantation. As for the study in general: Induction with anti-thymocyte globulin, then tacrolimus and steroids for about 3 years, was given to all recipients. Study-level findings and limits: In patients with graft-donor T cell macrochimerism, allograft graft-versus-host to host-versus-graft clonal ratios were high. The study associated peak circulating GvH clone levels with early post-transplant HvG declines.

Sequenced by immunoSEQ multiplex PCR; TCRdb stores in-frame clones only, minus some. The sample has under 55,000 clones; roughly 90% are singletons. The CDR3 has 13 residues. CDR1 is ENHRY, CDR2 SYGVKD, per germline. Trimming shortened V by 0 bases and J by 7 bases, and 8 bases separated the two germline ends. Sequencing used PBMCs, obtained 524 days after transplant. This TCR came from a human patient who received an intestinal transplant, so some T cells may come from the graft donor. The chain has TRBV10-3 and TRBJ2-3; maybe TRBD1 (6 bases). In nucleotides, the CDR3 is TGTGCCATCAGTGAGTCAACAGGGAATACGCAGTATTTT. Protein product: CAISESTGNTQYF.